The 9 T cell receptor beta chains listed next were all sequenced from one sample in a study of blood T cells in healthy people across ages. For the second PCR, which ran for about 6 to 11 cycles, a sample-barcoded 5' primer and a J-beta primer mix were used. MiXCR was run by TCRdb on the 5' RACE reads, yielding one entry per CDR3 protein. The table has 1,500,000 or so distinct CDR3 sequences, approximately 43% seen once. Source material: blood. These receptors originate from a woman between 18 and 30 years old in good health.

This clonotype turned up a few times. This chain joins TRBV28 and TRBJ2-4, with no clear D. Near its end, the DNA agrees better with TRBJ2-7, so the J call may be wrong. The CDR3 covers 12 residues. CDR1 and CDR2 from the germline V gene are MDHEN and SYDVKM. In nucleotides, the CDR3 is TGTGCCAGCAGTTTCGTGATCCACGAGCAGTACTTC. It codes for CASSFVIHEQYF.

The chain's CDR3 is CASSQGQGAQTQYF. The CDR3 DNA reads as TGTGCCAGCAGTCAAGGACAGGGGGCACAGACCCAGTACTTC. V is TRBV2 and J is TRBJ2-5, with TRBD1 identical over 11 bases. The junction had 5 bases not matched to a gene; V was cut back by 5 bases and J by 6 bases. This CDR3 region has 14 residues. The germline gives CDR1 SNHLY, CDR2 FYNNEI.

The chain joins TRBV6-6 to TRBJ2-7, with TRBD2 identical over 7 bases. The last part of the DNA fits TRBJ2-5 better; the J call may be wrong. The CDR3 loop spans 15 amino acids. The germline V gene has CDR1 MNHNY and CDR2 SVGAGI (reference sequence). The CDR3 loop reads CASTPTRAGVETQYF. The CDR3 DNA is TGTGCCAGCACCCCTACAAGGGCGGGAGTGGAGACCCAGTACTTC.

Only a few counts were recorded for this clonotype. This chain uses TRBV2 with TRBJ2-7, with a tentative D call TRBD2 (5 bases). Trimming removed 4 bases from V and 10 bases from J, with 20 bases in between. From germline, CDR1 is SNHLY and CDR2 FYNNEI. The CDR3 covers 14 residues. The CDR3 nucleotides read TGTGCCAGCAGTGCGGAGGAGGCCTTAGATGACCAGTACTTC. Its translation: CASSAEEALDDQYF.

Comment on this clonotype: Being one base from a much bigger clone, this may be a read error. The V call is TRBV20-1, the J call TRBJ1-2; the D gene is possibly TRBD1 (5 bases). The CDR3 consists of 12 residues. Per germline, CDR1 DFQATT and CDR2 SNEGSKA (reference sequence). With 3 bases removed from V and 2 bases from J, the gap between germline ends came to 7 bases. CDR3 in DNA: TGCAGTGCTAGGTGGGGGAACTATGGCTACACCTTC. Residues: CSARWGNYGYTF.

This clonotype was seen a few times. This chain joins TRBV9 and TRBJ2-1; 9 bases are shared with TRBD2. The V gene end was trimmed by 4 bases and the J gene end by 0 bases; junction bases not matched to a gene: 8. The CDR3 contains 17 residues. Looked up from germline, CDR1 is SGDLS and CDR2 is YYNGEE. In DNA form, the CDR3 reads TGTGCCAGCAGCCCAGAGGTAGCGGGAGCCTCCTACAATGAGCAGTTCTTC. This sequence encodes CASSPEVAGASYNEQFF.

V and J are TRBV2 and TRBJ2-1, with no clear D. Trimming left V 1 base short and J 4 bases short, with 8 bases between. The CDR3 sequence is 14 residues long. The germline V gene encodes CDR1 SNHLY and CDR2 FYNNEI. CDR3 in DNA: TGTGCCAGCAGTGAAGACAGAACTTACAATGAGCAGTTCTTC. Encoded protein: CASSEDRTYNEQFF.

The chain joins TRBV4-3 to TRBJ1-2, with TRBD1 as a possible D gene (6 bases). Germline V lookup: CDR1 LGHNA, CDR2 YSLEER. The CDR3 sequence is 14 residues long. Trimming took off 7 bases at V and 4 bases at J, with 16 bases between the two ends. DNA for the CDR3: TGCGCCAGCACGCCTGGACAGACGTCCTATGGCTACACCTTC. Amino acid sequence: CASTPGQTSYGYTF.

The sample holds a few counts of this clonotype. The chain carries TRBV12-3 or TRBV12-4 and TRBJ1-4; D unresolved. The germline V and J ends were trimmed by 4 bases and 7 bases, with 7 bases remaining between them. The CDR3 length is 12 residues. The CDR3 is CASSSRPEKLFF. The CDR3 DNA sequence: TGTGCCAGCAGTTCAAGGCCTGAAAAACTGTTTTTT.